This entry concerns a single T cell receptor (beta chain). This clonotype was found a few times. It lacks a known antigen. Base-call qualities are not available, and no considerably larger clone is one nucleotide away. From the cysteine up to the phenylalanine, the CDR3 has a length of 14 residues. Just CDR3 DNA is preserved here, 42 bases in frame from base 1. V is clipped by 4 bases and J by 7 bases, and the sequence between their germline boundaries is 12 bases long. CDR1 and CDR2 are drawn from the germline V gene: SGHRS, YFSETQ. This entry comes from a study of T-cell memory formation after mild COVID-19 (dated by TCRdb to 2020 to 2023). Some background on the complete study: Most TCR sequence clusters were specific to one of the two donors. In a couple of donors, T-cell clones that expanded and contracted after mild COVID-19 were followed by sequencing TCRalpha and TCRbeta repertoires longitudinally. The cohort comprised two young, previously healthy adult volunteers, one female and one male. Study-wide conclusions, independent of this receptor: Only a couple of mild cases were covered in the study, and larger cohorts including severe cases with pre-infection samples were considered necessary. Some responding clones were found in pre-infection memory, which suggests that pre-existing cross-reactive memory T cells took part in the SARS-CoV-2 response. Clones that contracted from day 15 to 85 showed balanced CD4/CD8 phenotypes, whereas a second wave of clones that expanded from day 15 to 37 leaned towards CD4+. SARS-CoV-2 specificity was not confirmed for the second-wave clones peaking on day 37. Contracting CD4+ clones were found mainly in CM and EM memory subsets, while CD8+ clones were enriched in EMRA.

The listed sequencing device is Illumina NovaSeq 6000. TCRalpha and TCRbeta cDNA libraries were built by 5'RACE with constant-segment primers, adding sample barcodes and unique molecular identifiers. RNA was extracted from every sample with Trizol reagent. Amplification of the libraries took two PCR steps, and the second step added a second sample barcode plus Illumina TruSeq adapters. Sequencing of libraries was performed on an Illumina NovaSeq with 2 x 150 bp paired-end reads. The study's own analysis went as follows. Demultiplexing of reads and collapsing into UMI-guided consensus sequences were performed with migec v1.2.7. Using mixcr v2.1.11, UMI consensuses were aligned to TRA and TRB V and J templates and then assembled into clonotypes. A clonotype was counted as expanded or contracted only if both edgeR and NoisET called the change significant, with noise models trained on biological replicates. For edgeR calls, the thresholds were a false discovery rate-adjusted p below 0.01 and a log2 fold-change of 1. As an exploratory analysis of dynamics, PCA with hierarchical clustering was applied to max-normalized trajectories of the 1000 most abundant clonotypes. Separately sequenced CD4+ and CD8+ repertoires were used to assign the CD4 or CD8 phenotype of responding clones. TCRdb ran its own pipeline on the public reads, namely fastp trimming at Q25 and MiXCR clone calling, and kept in-frame beta chains. Records with the same CDR3 protein are collapsed into one entry carrying the most frequent genes and DNA. The V and J calls shown here were made by TCRdb, not taken from the authors' results. The sample table shows roughly 450,000 distinct CDR3 sequences, and under 20% are seen once. The top ten constitute approximately 21% of the sample.

Ficoll-Paque density gradient centrifugation was the method used to isolate PBMCs. This receptor chain uses TRBV5-1 and TRBJ1-6; possibly the D gene is TRBD1, per 6 matching bases. This sequence originates from a man aged 18 to 30 who had mild COVID-19 (a few samples of this study predate the infection). The sample titles of this study are shuffled in the database, so cell type and time point are left out; the donor was told from shared clones. Source material: PBMCs or a T cell subset sorted from them (not recorded which). The nucleotides are TGCGCCAGCAGCGACCGACAGGCAAATTCACCCCTCCACTTT. Translated, this gives CASSDRQANSPLHF.